The clone carrying this T cell receptor beta chain was seen a single time. The data were obtained in a study of blood T cell repertoires in COVID-19. About the study: Sites across the United States, Italy and Spain contributed samples from acute and convalescent COVID-19. Nucleic acid was either cDNA or gDNA, and it came from T cells, B-cell-depleted T cells, or PBMCs.

Original processing methods: Estimation of nucleated cell counts relied on the amplification of reference gene primers. Using immunoSEQ multiplex PCR, the repertoire was profiled, and TCRdb retains in-frame clones only, with some absent. That table gives V, J and clone size, and the DNA gave D and trimming. Of just under 150,000 clones listed, roughly 84% are singletons. Sample: peripheral blood. The receptor's source is a human donor with acute or convalescent COVID-19. The donor label of this sample is uncertain.

The CDR3 nucleotides are TGTGCCAGCTCACCAACGCGGGAACCTGAAGCTTTCTTT. The encoded protein is CASSPTREPEAFF. V usage is TRBV18 and J usage is TRBJ1-1; unclear D gene. Germline V CDR1 and CDR2: KGHSH, LQKENI. With 2 bases removed from V and 6 bases from J, the gap between germline ends came to 10 bases. This CDR3 has 13 residues.